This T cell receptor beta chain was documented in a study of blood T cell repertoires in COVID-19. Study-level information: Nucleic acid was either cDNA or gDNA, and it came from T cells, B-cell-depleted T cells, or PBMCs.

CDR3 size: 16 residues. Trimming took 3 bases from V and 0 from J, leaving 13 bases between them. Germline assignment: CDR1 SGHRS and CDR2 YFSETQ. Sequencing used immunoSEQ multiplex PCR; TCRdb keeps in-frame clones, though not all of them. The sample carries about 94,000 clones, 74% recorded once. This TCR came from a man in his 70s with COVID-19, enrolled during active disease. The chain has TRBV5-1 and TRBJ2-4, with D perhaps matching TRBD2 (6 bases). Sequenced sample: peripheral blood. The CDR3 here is CASSSDPAGAKNIQYF. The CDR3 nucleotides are TGCGCCAGCAGCTCGGACCCAGCGGGAGCCAAAAACATTCAGTACTTC.